This T cell receptor beta chain emerged from a study of glioma-infiltrating T cells after dendritic cell vaccination. Up to about 2 ug genomic DNA was used for TCRB CDR3 amplification. The PCR used 60 V beta and 13 J beta primers. TCRdb's table, derived via immunoSEQ multiplex PCR, lists solely in-frame clones and lacks some. The sample has 55,000 to 75,000 clones; roughly four fifths are singletons. Time point described: after dendritic cell vaccination, including at tumor progression/relapse. Selection required adequate fresh-frozen tumor tissue plus more than two years' survival data. PBMC sampling occurred before vaccination, two weeks after the third dose, and at progression. Germline-derived CDR1 and CDR2 are SGHRS and YFSETQ. The CDR3 totals 15 residues. V lost 0 bases and J 2 bases, leaving 10 bases between the germline ends.

The clonotype originates from a human donor with glioblastoma. The genes are TRBV5-1 and TRBJ2-3; D may be TRBD1 (5 bases). The sample was blood, taken after dendritic cell vaccination. The CDR3 bases are TGCGCCAGCAGCTTGGGGGCAGGGAACACAGATACGCAGTATTTT. Protein sequence: CASSLGAGNTDTQYF.